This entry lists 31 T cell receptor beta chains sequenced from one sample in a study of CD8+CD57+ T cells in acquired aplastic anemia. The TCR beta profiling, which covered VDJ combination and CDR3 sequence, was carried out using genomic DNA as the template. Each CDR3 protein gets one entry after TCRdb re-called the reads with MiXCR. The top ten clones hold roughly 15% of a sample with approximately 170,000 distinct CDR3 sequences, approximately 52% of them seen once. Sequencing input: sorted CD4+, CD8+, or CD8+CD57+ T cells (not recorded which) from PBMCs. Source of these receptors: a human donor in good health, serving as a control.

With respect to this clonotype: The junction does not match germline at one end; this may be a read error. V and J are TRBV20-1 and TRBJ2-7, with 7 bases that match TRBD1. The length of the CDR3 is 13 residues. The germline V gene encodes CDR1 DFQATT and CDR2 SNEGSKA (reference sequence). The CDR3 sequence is CSARQGLTYERYF. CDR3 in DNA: TGCAGTGCTCGACAGGGTCTTACCTACGAGCGGTACTTC.

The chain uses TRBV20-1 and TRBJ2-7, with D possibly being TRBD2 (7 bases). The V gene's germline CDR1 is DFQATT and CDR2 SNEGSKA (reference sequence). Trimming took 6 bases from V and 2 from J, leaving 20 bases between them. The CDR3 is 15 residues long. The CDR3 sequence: CSATWAWGGTYEQYF. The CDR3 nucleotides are TGCAGTGCAACATGGGCGTGGGGGGGCACCTACGAGCAGTACTTC.

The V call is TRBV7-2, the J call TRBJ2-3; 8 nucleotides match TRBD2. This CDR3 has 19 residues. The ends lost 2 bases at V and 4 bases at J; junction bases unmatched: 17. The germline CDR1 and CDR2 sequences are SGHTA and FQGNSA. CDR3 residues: CASSLLGRAGGVRADTQYF. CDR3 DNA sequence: TGTGCCAGCAGCTTACTCGGGAGGGCCGGGGGGGTACGCGCAGATACGCAGTATTTT. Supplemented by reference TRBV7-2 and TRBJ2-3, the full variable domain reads GAGVSQSPSNKVTEKGKDVELRCDPISGHTALYWYRQSLGQGLEFLIYFQGNSAPDKSGLPSDRFSAERTGGSVSTLTIQRTQQEDSAVYLCASSLLGRAGGVRADTQYFGPGTRLTVL.

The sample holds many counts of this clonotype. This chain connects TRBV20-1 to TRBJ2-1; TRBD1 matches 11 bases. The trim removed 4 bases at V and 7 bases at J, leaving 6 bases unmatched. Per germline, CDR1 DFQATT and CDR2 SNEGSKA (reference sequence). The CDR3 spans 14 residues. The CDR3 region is CSANRDRGLNEQFF. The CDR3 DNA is TGCAGTGCTAACCGGGACAGGGGGTTGAATGAGCAGTTCTTC.

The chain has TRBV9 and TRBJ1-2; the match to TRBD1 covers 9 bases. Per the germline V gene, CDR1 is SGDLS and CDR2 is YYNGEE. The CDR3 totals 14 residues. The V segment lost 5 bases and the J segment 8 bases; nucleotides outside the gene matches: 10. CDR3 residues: CASRDDRGMWGYTF. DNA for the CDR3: TGTGCCAGCAGGGACGACAGGGGGATGTGGGGCTACACCTTC.

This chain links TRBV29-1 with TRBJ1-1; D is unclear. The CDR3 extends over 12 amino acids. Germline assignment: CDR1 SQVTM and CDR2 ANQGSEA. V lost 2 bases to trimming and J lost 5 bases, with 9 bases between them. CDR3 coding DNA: TGCAGCGTTGAATCGTCCTGGACTGAAGCTTTCTTT. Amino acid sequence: CSVESSWTEAFF.

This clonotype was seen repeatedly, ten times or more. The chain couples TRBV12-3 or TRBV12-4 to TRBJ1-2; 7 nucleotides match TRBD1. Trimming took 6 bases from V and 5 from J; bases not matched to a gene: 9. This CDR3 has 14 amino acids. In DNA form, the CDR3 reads TGTGCCAGCAGCTCCCGGGACAGATATTATGGCTACACCTTC. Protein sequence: CASSSRDRYYGYTF.

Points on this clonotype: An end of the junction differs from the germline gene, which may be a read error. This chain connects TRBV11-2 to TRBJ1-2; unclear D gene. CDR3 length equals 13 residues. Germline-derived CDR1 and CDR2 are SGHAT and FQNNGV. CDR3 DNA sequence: TGTGCCAGCAGCCAGGACGGCAACTATGGCTGCACCTTC. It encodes CASSQDGNYGCTF.

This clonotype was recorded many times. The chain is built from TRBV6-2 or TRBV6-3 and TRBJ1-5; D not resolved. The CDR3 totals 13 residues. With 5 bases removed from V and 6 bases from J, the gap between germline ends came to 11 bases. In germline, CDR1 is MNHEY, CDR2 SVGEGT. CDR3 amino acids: CASSPLGGQPQHF. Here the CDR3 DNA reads TGTGCCAGCAGTCCCCTCGGAGGTCAGCCCCAGCATTTT.

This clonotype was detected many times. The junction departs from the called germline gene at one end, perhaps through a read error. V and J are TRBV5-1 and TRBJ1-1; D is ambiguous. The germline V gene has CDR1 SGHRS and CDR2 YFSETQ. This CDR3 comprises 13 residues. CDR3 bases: TGTGCCAGCAGCTTAGAATTGAACACTGAAGCTTTCTTT. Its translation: CASSLELNTEAFF.

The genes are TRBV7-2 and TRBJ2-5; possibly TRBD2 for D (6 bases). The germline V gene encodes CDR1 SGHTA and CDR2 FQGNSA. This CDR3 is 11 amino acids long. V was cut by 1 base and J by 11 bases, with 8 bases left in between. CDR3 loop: CASSLGGAQYF. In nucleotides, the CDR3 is TGTGCCAGCAGCTTAGGCGGGGCACAGTACTTC.

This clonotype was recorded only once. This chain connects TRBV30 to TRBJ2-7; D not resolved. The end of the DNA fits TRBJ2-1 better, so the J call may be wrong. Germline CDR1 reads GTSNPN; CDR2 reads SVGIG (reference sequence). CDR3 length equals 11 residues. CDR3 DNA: TGTGCCTGGAGTGTACACAATGAGCAGTTCTTC. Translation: CAWSVHNEQFF.

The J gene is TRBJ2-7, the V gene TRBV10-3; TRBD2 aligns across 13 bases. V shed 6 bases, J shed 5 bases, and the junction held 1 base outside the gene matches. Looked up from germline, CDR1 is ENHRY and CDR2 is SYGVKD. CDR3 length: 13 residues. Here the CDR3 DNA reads TGTGCCATCAGAGGACTAGCGGGAGACGAGCAGTACGTC. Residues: CAIRGLAGDEQYV.

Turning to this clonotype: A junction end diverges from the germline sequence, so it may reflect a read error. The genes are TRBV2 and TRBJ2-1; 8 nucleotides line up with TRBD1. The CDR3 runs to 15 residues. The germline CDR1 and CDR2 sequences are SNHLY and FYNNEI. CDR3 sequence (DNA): TGTGCCAGCAGTATGGTCAGGGGGCAGGGGAATGAGCAGTCCTTC. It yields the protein CASSMVRGQGNEQSF.

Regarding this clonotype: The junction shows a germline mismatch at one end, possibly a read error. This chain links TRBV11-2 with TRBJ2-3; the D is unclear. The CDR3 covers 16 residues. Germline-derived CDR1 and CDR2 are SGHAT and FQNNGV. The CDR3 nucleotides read TGTGCCAACAGCTTAGGTGTGGACGCTAGCACAGATACGCAGTATTTT. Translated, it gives CANSLGVDASTDTQYF.

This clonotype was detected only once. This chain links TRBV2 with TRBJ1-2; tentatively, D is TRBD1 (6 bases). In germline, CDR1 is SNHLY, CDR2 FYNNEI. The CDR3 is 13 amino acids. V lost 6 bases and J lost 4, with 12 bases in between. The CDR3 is CASRGGGPYGYTF. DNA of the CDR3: TGTGCCAGCAGGGGGGGGGGCCCCTATGGCTACACCTTC.

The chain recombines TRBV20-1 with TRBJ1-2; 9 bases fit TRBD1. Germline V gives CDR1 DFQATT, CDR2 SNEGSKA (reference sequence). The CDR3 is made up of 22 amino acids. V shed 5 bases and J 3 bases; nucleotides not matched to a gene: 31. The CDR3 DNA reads TGCAGTGCTGCCGTAGGGACAGGGCGTATAATTCACCCCTCCGACGGCGACTATGGCTACACCTTC. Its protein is CSAAVGTGRIIHPSDGDYGYTF.

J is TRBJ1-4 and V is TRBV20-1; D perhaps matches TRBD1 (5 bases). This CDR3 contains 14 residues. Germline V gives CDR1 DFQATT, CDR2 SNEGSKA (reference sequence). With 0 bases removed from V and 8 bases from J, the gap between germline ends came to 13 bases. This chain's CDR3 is CSARDGQGREKLFF. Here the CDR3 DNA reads TGCAGTGCTAGAGACGGGCAGGGTAGGGAAAAACTGTTTTTT.

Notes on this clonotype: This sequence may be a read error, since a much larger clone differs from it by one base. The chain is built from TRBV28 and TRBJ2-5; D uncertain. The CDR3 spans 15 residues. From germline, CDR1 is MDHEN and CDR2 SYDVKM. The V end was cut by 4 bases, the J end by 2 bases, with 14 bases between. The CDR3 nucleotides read TGTGCCAGCAGTTCATGGTCAGGCCAACAAGAGACCCAGTACTTC. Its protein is CASSSWSGQQETQYF.

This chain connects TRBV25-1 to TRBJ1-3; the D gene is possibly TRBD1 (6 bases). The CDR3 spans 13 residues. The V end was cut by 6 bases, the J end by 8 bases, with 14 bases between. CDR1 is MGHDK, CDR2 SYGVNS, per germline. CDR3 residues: CASSRGGLDTIYF. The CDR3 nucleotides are TGTGCCAGCAGCCGTGGGGGGCTGGACACCATATATTTT. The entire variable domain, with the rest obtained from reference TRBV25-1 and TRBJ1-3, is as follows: EADIYQTPRYLVIGTGKKITLECSQTMGHDKMYWYQQDPGMELHLIHYSYGVNSTEKGDLSSESTVSRIRTEHFPLTLESARPSHTSQYLCASSRGGLDTIYFGEGSWLTVV.

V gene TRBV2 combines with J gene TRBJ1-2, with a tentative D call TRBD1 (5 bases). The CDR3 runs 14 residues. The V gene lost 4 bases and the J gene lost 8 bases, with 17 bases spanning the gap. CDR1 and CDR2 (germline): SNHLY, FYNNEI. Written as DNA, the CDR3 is TGTGCCAGCAGTGTTGCCGGGATTAGGGACGGCTACACCTTC. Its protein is CASSVAGIRDGYTF.

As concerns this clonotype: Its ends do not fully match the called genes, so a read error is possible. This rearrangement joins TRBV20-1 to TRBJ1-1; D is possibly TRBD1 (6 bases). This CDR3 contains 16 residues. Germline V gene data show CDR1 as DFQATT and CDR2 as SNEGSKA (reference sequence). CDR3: CGARDGTRGPNTEAFF. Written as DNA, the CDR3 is TGCGGTGCTAGAGATGGGACAAGGGGACCGAACACTGAAGCTTTCTTT.

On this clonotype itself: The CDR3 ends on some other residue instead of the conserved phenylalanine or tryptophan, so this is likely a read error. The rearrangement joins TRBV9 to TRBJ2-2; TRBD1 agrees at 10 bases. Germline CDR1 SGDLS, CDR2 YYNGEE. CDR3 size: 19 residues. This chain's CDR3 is CATSDPPAGQGSNTGELFC. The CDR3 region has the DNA TGTGCCACCAGCGACCCACCGGCGGGACAGGGGTCGAACACCGGGGAGCTGTTTTGT.

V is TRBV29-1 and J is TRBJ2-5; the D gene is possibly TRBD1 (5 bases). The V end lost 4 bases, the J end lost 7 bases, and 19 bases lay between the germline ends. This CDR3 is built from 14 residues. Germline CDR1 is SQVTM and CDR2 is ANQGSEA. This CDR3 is CSVGIVQGYGTQYF. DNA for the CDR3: TGCAGCGTTGGGATAGTTCAGGGATATGGGACCCAGTACTTC. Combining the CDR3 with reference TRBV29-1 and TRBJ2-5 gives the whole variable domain SAVISQKPSRDICQRGTSLTIQCQVDSQVTMMFWYRQQPGQSLTLIATANQGSEATYESGFVIDKFPISRPNLTFSTLTVSNMSPEDSSIYLCSVGIVQGYGTQYFGPGTRLLVL.

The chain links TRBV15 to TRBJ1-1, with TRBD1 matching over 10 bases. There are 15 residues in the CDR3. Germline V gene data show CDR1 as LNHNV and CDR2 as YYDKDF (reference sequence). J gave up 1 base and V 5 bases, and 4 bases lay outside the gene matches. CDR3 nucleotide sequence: TGTGCCACCAGCGTCAGACAGGGGGCGAACACTGAAGCTTTCTTT. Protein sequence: CATSVRQGANTEAFF. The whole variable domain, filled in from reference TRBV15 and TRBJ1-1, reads DAMVIQNPRYQVTQFGKPVTLSCSQTLNHNVMYWYQQKSSQAPKLLFHYYDKDFNNEADTPDNFQSRRPNTSFCFLDIRSPGLGDTAMYLCATSVRQGANTEAFFGQGTRLTVV.

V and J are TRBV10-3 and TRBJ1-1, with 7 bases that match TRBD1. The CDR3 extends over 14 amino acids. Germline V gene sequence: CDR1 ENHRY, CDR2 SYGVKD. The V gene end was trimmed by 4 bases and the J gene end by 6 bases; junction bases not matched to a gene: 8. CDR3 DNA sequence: TGTGCCATCAGTGGCCAGACAGGGAGGGCTGAAGCTTTCTTT. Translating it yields CAISGQTGRAEAFF.

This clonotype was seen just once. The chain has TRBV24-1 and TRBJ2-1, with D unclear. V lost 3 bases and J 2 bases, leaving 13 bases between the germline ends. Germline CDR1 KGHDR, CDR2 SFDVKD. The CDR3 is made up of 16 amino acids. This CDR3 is CATSDPGYDTYNEQFF. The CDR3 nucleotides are TGTGCCACCAGTGATCCCGGGTATGACACCTACAATGAGCAGTTCTTC.

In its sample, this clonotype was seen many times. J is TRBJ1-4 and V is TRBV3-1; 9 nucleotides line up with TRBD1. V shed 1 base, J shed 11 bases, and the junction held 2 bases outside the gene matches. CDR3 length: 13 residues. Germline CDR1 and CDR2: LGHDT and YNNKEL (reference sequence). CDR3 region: CASSQADRGKLFF. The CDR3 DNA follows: TGTGCCAGCAGCCAAGCCGACAGGGGGAAACTGTTTTTT.

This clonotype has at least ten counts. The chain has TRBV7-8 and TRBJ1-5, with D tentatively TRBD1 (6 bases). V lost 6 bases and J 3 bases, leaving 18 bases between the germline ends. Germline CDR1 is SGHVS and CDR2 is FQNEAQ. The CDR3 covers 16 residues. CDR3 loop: CASSPRLGQFNQPQHF. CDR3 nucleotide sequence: TGTGCCAGCAGTCCTCGTCTAGGACAGTTCAATCAGCCCCAGCATTTT.

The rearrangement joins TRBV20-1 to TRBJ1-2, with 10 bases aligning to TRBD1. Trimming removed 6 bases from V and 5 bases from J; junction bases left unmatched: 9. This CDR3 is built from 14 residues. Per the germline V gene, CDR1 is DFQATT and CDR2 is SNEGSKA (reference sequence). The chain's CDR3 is CSAPSRTGGYGYTF. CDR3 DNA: TGCAGTGCCCCGAGCCGGACAGGGGGGTATGGCTACACCTTC.

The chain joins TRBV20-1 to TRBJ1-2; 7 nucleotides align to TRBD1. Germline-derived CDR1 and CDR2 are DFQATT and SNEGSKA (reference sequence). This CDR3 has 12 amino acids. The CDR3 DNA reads TGCAGCGCAAGGGACAGCCTCTATGGCTACACCTTC. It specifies CSARDSLYGYTF.